This entry concerns a single T cell receptor beta chain. What it binds is unknown. This record comes from a study of somatic mutations in cytotoxic T cells in rheumatoid arthritis. As processed by the authors: Rarely did patient CD8+ clones above 1% match published virus-specific TCRB sequences. Measured with immunoSEQ multiplex PCR; TCRdb has only the in-frame clones, and not every one. The DNA was the basis for D and trimming; V, J and clone size are from that table. This table has more than 9,000 clones, 75% to 95% appearing once. Points from the study as a whole: Rheumatoid arthritis patients showed CD8+ clonality increasing with age, unlike healthy controls.

With 3 bases clipped from V and 6 bases from J, the junction kept 8 bases outside the gene matches. Germline CDR1 SNHLY, CDR2 FYNNEI. The CDR3 has 14 residues. The origin of this receptor is a woman between 18 and 29 years old with rheumatoid arthritis. The chain combines TRBV2 with TRBJ2-7; 7 bases agree with TRBD2. The sample consisted of CD8+ T cells sorted from blood. The CDR3 region is CASSDPGGGSEQYF. DNA of the CDR3: TGTGCCAGCAGTGATCCGGGCGGGGGTAGCGAGCAGTACTTC.